The 10 T cell receptor beta chains presented below share a single source sample, sequenced in a study of Tregs in tolerant kidney transplant recipients. Here immunoSEQ multiplex PCR was the method, and the copy in TCRdb shows in-frame clones only, minus some. The listing records about 48,000 clones. This material consisted of CD4+ T cells from blood, taken before the transplant. The receptors here all came from a human donor who received a combined kidney and bone marrow transplant.

To note about this clone: The CDR3 end lies 3 residues beyond the end of the read and is filled in from the germline J gene. The chain is built from TRBV20-1 and TRBJ2-5; the match to TRBD2 covers 13 bases. CDR1 and CDR2 from the germline V gene are DFQATT and SNEGSKA (reference sequence). CDR3 length: 14 residues. The trim removed 5 bases at V and 3 bases at J, leaving 3 bases unmatched. Incomplete CDR3 DNA: TGCAGTGCTTCTGGACTAGCGGGGGAAGAGACC. Encoded protein: CSASGLAGEET. The complete CDR3 sequence is CSASGLAGEETQYF.

About this clone: From the germline J gene comes the end of the CDR3, since the read stops 3 residues before it. This sequence joins TRBV6-2 or TRBV6-3 and TRBJ2-6, with TRBD1 matching over 8 bases. Per the germline V gene, CDR1 is MNHEY and CDR2 is SVGEGT. V was pared by 6 bases and J by 3 bases, with 4 bases of the junction left unmatched. The CDR3 covers 15 residues. CDR3: CASSLDRVGANVLTF. The part of the CDR3 DNA that was read is TGTGCCAGCAGCCTGGACAGGGTTGGGGCCAACGTC.

As concerns this clone: The read terminates 3 residues ahead of where the CDR3 ends, so the germline J gene completes it. V usage is TRBV18 and J usage is TRBJ1-3; the D gene is possibly TRBD1 (6 bases). Trimming pared 2 bases from V and 0 bases from J, leaving 8 bases between. This CDR3 has 15 amino acids. Per germline, CDR1 KGHSH and CDR2 LQKENI. The CDR3 protein is CASSPGGGSGNTIYF. The covered CDR3 bases are TGTGCCAGCTCACCAGGGGGCGGCTCTGGAAACACC.

Comment on this clone: The CDR3 is cut off 3 residues early in the read; its end comes from the germline J gene. The chain uses TRBV19 and TRBJ2-7; weak D call: TRBD1 (5 bases). V lost 8 bases and J 5 bases, leaving 16 bases between the germline ends. Germline CDR1 reads LNHDA; CDR2 reads SQIVND (reference sequence). CDR3 size: 13 residues. CDR3 bases read: TGTGCCAGTTTAAGGCAGGGAAGCGACGAG. Amino acids: CASLRQGSDE. The complete CDR3 sequence is CASLRQGSDEQYF. The whole variable domain, remainder taken from reference TRBV19 and TRBJ2-7, is DGGITQSPKYLFRKEGQNVTLSCEQNLNHDAMYWYRQDPGQGLRLIYYSQIVNDFQKGDIAEGYSVSREKKESFPLTVTSAQKNPTAFYLCASLRQGSDEQYFGPGTRLTVT.

Turning to this clone: The CDR3 end falls 3 residues outside the read, so it is completed with the germline J gene. The chain uses TRBV19 and TRBJ2-2; tentative D call: TRBD2 (5 bases). Germline lookup yields CDR1 LNHDA and CDR2 SQIVND (reference sequence). The CDR3 runs to 15 residues. The V and J ends lost 3 bases and 4 bases respectively, with 12 bases between them. CDR3 in amino acids: CASSISPAGTGELFF. Partial CDR3 DNA: TGTGCCAGTAGTATCTCGCCCGCGGGCACCGGGGAG.

A word on this clone: The CDR3 end is not reached by the read, which stops 3 residues before it; the germline J gene fills it in. This chain uses TRBV18 with TRBJ1-6; TRBD1 matches 7 bases. Trimming cost V 2 bases and J 7 bases; bases outside gene matches: 5. This CDR3 has 15 residues. CDR1 KGHSH and CDR2 LQKENI come from the germline V gene. CDR3 residues: CASSPRDSKNSPLHF. The DNA read from the CDR3 is TGTGCCAGCTCACCAAGGGACAGCAAAAATTCACCC. Full variable domain (outside the CDR3, taken from reference TRBV18 and TRBJ1-6): NAGVMQNPRHLVRRRGQEARLRCSPMKGHSHVYWYRQLPEEGLKFMVYLQKENIIDESGMPKERFSAEFPKEGPSILRIQQVVRGDSAAYFCASSPRDSKNSPLHFGNGTRLTVT.

With regard to this clone: The read is 3 residues too short to cover the CDR3 end, so that end is filled in from the germline J gene. This chain uses TRBV7-9 with TRBJ2-7, with D possibly being TRBD2 (5 bases). This CDR3 contains 11 residues. The V and J ends lost 5 bases and 6 bases respectively, with 8 bases between them. The V gene's germline CDR1 is SEHNR and CDR2 FQNEAQ (reference sequence). The part of the CDR3 DNA that was read is TGTGCCAGCAGCCCCGAGGGCGAG. It yields the protein CASSPEGE. In full, the CDR3 is CASSPEGEQYF.

This clone is deemed medium-sized by its frequency. Sequencing ends 3 residues short of the CDR3 end; the germline J gene provides the rest. The chain joins TRBV30 to TRBJ2-3; D could derive from TRBD1 or TRBD2 (5 bases each). There are 15 residues in the CDR3. Germline V CDR1 and CDR2: GTSNPN, SVGIG (reference sequence). V was pared by 0 bases and J by 4 bases, with 14 bases between. CDR3 bases read: TGTGCCTGGAGTGTACGAGGGGCAGTGGCAGATACG. Its translation is CAWSVRGAVADT. The CDR3 reads in full as CAWSVRGAVADTQYF.

Turning to this clone: The CDR3 end lies 3 residues beyond the end of the read and is filled in from the germline J gene. V and J are TRBV7-9 and TRBJ2-5; 7 positions agree with TRBD2. Per the germline V gene, CDR1 is SEHNR and CDR2 is FQNEAQ (reference sequence). J lost 5 bases, V lost 4 bases, and 4 bases had no gene match. The CDR3 length is 13 residues. CDR3 amino acids: CASSYTSAETQYF. Partial CDR3 DNA: TGTGCCAGCAGCTATACTAGCGCCGAGACC.

Concerning this clone: The read terminates 3 residues ahead of where the CDR3 ends, so the germline J gene completes it. The rearrangement links TRBV19 to TRBJ1-5, with no clear D. Germline CDR1 LNHDA, CDR2 SQIVND (reference sequence). Trimming pared 7 bases from V and 7 bases from J, leaving 11 bases between. The CDR3 is 12 residues long. CDR3 DNA (partial): TGTGCCAGTAAGGACTCACCCCAGCCC. Protein: CASKDSPQP. The entire CDR3 is CASKDSPQPQHF.